The sequence of this T cell receptor beta chain was determined in a study of T cell repertoires in cytomegalovirus infection. Study-wide points: Clonotypes of TCR beta that were HLA-C-restricted and CMV-specific dominated the ex vivo response. Of the TCR beta families, the public ones yielded a cumulative frequency that identified carriers of CMV plus the relevant HLA.

The V gene's germline CDR1 is SGHTA and CDR2 FQGNSA. The length of the CDR3 is 15 residues. With 4 bases clipped from V and 2 bases from J, the junction kept 8 bases outside the gene matches. TCRdb independently ran MiXCR on the reads; one entry per CDR3 protein. The sample includes roughly 150,000 distinct CDR3 sequences, 23% of them seen just once. This clonotype was seen a few times. Antigen: not known. The rearrangement joins TRBV7-2 to TRBJ2-7, with 7 bases aligning to TRBD1. This TCR was recovered from a human donor in good health (CMV status not recorded). Some clones in this sample may be carry-over from other donors' samples. Sequencing used PBMCs. The chain's CDR3 is CASSSTGAHAYEQYF. The CDR3 DNA sequence: TGTGCCAGCAGCTCAACAGGGGCCCACGCCTACGAGCAGTACTTC.